A selection of T cell receptor beta chains follows, all from one sample in a study of blood T cell repertoires in COVID-19. This table comes from immunoSEQ multiplex PCR, and its TCRdb copy is limited to in-frame clones, with some not included. The sample has roughly 150,000 clones, around four fifths seen once. The specimen sequenced was PBMCs or T cells enriched from blood (not recorded which). The receptors here all came from a woman aged 40 to 49 who had recovered from COVID-19. The CDR3 runs from the conserved cysteine through the conserved F or W. A D gene is named only where the DNA matches it firmly. Only part of the rows carry a size: once, few, many, or a class if the clone is expanded.

j_call d_call v_call cdr3_length clone_size cdr3_aa cdr3_nt
TRBJ2-3 . TRBV12-3/TRBV12-4 12 . CASRRSTDTQYF TGTGCCAGCAGGAGAAGCACAGATACGCAGTATTTT
TRBJ2-7 . TRBV3-1/TRBV3-2 12 . CASSHTVREQYF TGTGCCAGCAGCCATACAGTTCGGGAGCAGTACTTC
TRBJ1-4 . TRBV5-6 13 once CASSLGGNEKLFF TGTGCCAGCAGCTTGGGAGGGAATGAAAAACTGTTTTTT
TRBJ2-1 . TRBV4-1 14 . CASSTNTQGYEQFF TGCGCCAGCAGCACGAATACGCAGGGTTATGAGCAGTTCTTC
TRBJ1-3 TRBD1 TRBV19 16 . CASTGDRVFSGNTIYF TGTGCCAGTACCGGAGACAGGGTATTCTCTGGAAACACCATATATTTT
TRBJ1-1 . TRBV11-2 14 . CASSLRGYDSEAFF TGTGCCAGCAGCTTACGAGGGTATGACTCTGAAGCTTTCTTT
TRBJ1-2 TRBD1 TRBV19 13 . CASTTTGDYGYTF TGTGCCAGTACCACTACAGGGGACTATGGCTACACCTTC
TRBJ1-2 . TRBV2 12 . CASTGPRHGYTF TGTGCCAGCACAGGGCCGAGACATGGCTACACCTTC
TRBJ2-1 TRBD1 TRBV19 13 . CASSRQGRNEQFF TGTGCCAGTAGTCGACAGGGGAGGAATGAGCAGTTCTTC
TRBJ1-1 . TRBV7-9 16 . CASSLQRGRGSTEAFF TGTGCCAGCAGCTTACAGCGAGGGCGCGGTAGCACTGAAGCTTTCTTT